There are a few counts of the clone carrying this T cell receptor (beta chain). Both TCR beta VDJ combination and CDR3 sequence profiling were carried out. Genomic DNA was the template for this profiling. TCRdb passed the reads through MiXCR, listing each CDR3 protein once. This sample has more than 150,000 distinct CDR3 sequences, with 35% to 50% found just once. Trimming removed 2 bases from V and 3 bases from J, with 13 bases in between. This CDR3 has 15 amino acids. Germline V lookup: CDR1 SGHVS, CDR2 FQNEAQ. The data belong to a study of CD8+CD57+ T cells in acquired aplastic anemia. Background on the study: The study obtained an average of around 2.9 ug of DNA from sorted CD4+ and CD8+ cells. On average, healthy donors gave around 10 million reads for CD4+ cells.

The rearrangement joins TRBV7-8 to TRBJ2-5; D perhaps matches TRBD1 (6 bases). The source is a human donor in good health. Sequencing was done on a sample of sorted CD4+, CD8+, or CD8+CD57+ T cells (not recorded which) from PBMCs. CDR3 sequence (DNA): TGTGCCAGCAGCTTAACAGGGAGCCTTAAAGAGACCCAGTACTTC. Its protein product is CASSLTGSLKETQYF. Drawing the rest from reference TRBV7-8 and TRBJ2-5, the complete variable domain is GAGVSQSPRYKVAKRGQDVALRCDPISGHVSLFWYQQALGQGPEFLTYFQNEAQLDKSGLPSDRFFAERPEGSVSTLKIQRTQQEDSAVYLCASSLTGSLKETQYFGPGTRLLVL.